Listed below are T cell receptor beta chains from one sample, sequenced in a study of shared clonotypes between healthy human individuals. Assay used: immunoSEQ multiplex PCR; TCRdb lists only in-frame clones, some missing. Of around 2,000,000 clones in the sample, around 96% were seen once. Input material: naive CD8+ T cells sorted from blood. These receptors all come from a man younger than 35 in good health. Each CDR3 is given without its conserved first and last residue.

j_gene	v_gene	CDR3aa
TRBJ1-4	TRBV7-9	ASSLVGTNEKLF
TRBJ1-2	TRBV4-1	ASSQDTNYGYT
TRBJ1-1	TRBV7-9	ASSPQDRDTEAF
TRBJ1-1	TRBV19	ASSSLFGVSLNTEAF
TRBJ1-1	TRBV7-9	ASSPQGTEAF
TRBJ2-4	TRBV10-3	AIRSPHLAKNIQY
TRBJ2-1	TRBV4-1	ASSQPWELHNEQF
TRBJ2-7	TRBV14	ASSPRAIAGAYEQY
TRBJ2-1	TRBV6-1	ASTIQWEQF
TRBJ2-2	TRBV9	ASSTSGAGELF
TRBJ2-7	TRBV27	ASSLLGLGPHEQY
TRBJ1-6	TRBV6-5	ASSYREGDNSPLH
TRBJ2-7	TRBV9	ASSAPGGGDEQY
TRBJ1-2	TRBV6-5	ASSLDKTNYGYT
TRBJ1-1	TRBV4-1	ASSQSTGWAEAF
TRBJ1-2	TRBV6-5	ASSLSPAYGYT
TRBJ1-6	TRBV10-2	ASSPTGESPLH
TRBJ1-4	TRBV13	ASSYHTGNREKLF
TRBJ2-5	TRBV7-9	ASSLAKGREETQY
TRBJ2-3	TRBV11-2	ASSLGLAGPLSVADTQY
TRBJ1-3	TRBV6-1	ASTIGNTIY
TRBJ2-1	TRBV29-1	SVLFRDTYNEQF
TRBJ1-2	TRBV4-3	ASSQDTSTGGYT